The 28 T cell receptor beta chains below were found in one sample sequenced in a study of tumor-infiltrating lymphocytes in primary liver carcinoma. DNA and RNA were both co-extracted from roughly 18-30 mg of bulk tissue that had not been sorted. Synthesis of TCR beta cDNA was carried out from 450 to 650 ng total RNA with a constant-region primer. Nested multiplex PCR, run for three rounds with slightly modified ARM-PCR, yielded TCR beta libraries. Running around 10 cycles apiece, the first two PCR rounds relied on TRBV1-TRBV30 forward primers together with a C-beta reverse primer. Each CDR3 protein is one row after TCRdb ran MiXCR on the multiplex PCR reads. The sample shows around 25,000 distinct CDR3 sequences, roughly 78% of them seen only once. The material sequenced was liver tumor tissue from sampling region 3. Regarding subset: tumor region T3, left-lateral pole. The receptors derive from a man aged 35 to 55 with primary liver carcinoma and hepatitis B virus infection.

The V and J genes are TRBV10-3 and TRBJ1-5; D is uncertain. The CDR3 is 14 residues long. The germline CDR1 and CDR2 sequences are ENHRY and SYGVKD. The CDR3 region is CAMSDYEGDQPQHF. The CDR3 bases are TGTGCTATGAGTGACTATGAGGGTGATCAGCCCCAGCATTTT.

This rearrangement joins TRBV6-1 to TRBJ2-7, with TRBD2 as a possible D gene (5 bases). This CDR3 region has 14 residues. Germline V lookup: CDR1 MNHNS, CDR2 SASEGT. The CDR3 region has the DNA TGTGTCGCAAAACCCGTCGGGAACTACCACGAGCAGTACTTC. It codes for CVAKPVGNYHEQYF.

This clonotype was picked up one time. One end of the junction fails to match germline, which may point to a read error. The chain has TRBV12-3 or TRBV12-4 and TRBJ1-1; D is unresolved. The CDR3 is made up of 12 amino acids. The CDR3 is CASRLGFTKAFF. CDR3 in DNA: TGTGCCAGCAGGCTGGGCTTCACTAAAGCTTTCTTT.

The table lists this clonotype with many counts. This rearrangement joins TRBV11-2 to TRBJ2-7, with D perhaps matching TRBD1 (5 bases). This CDR3 region has 12 residues. Germline CDR1 reads SGHAT; CDR2 reads FQNNGV. V was clipped by 8 bases and J by 5 bases, with 13 bases between them. The CDR3 sequence: CASGRGTDEQYF. The CDR3 coding sequence is TGTGCCAGCGGAAGGGGAACGGACGAGCAGTACTTC.

This clonotype is labeled as medium-sized. V usage is TRBV12-3 or TRBV12-4 and J usage is TRBJ2-2; D might be TRBD2 (5 bases). The CDR3 spans 11 residues. V lost 10 bases and J 6 bases, leaving 9 bases between the germline ends. The CDR3 coding sequence is TGTGCCACCCTGGGAGCCGGGGAGCTGTTTTTT. This encodes CATLGAGELFF.

Sample share makes this clonotype medium-sized. The chain couples TRBV6-2 or TRBV6-3 to TRBJ2-7; D possibly corresponds to TRBD1 (5 bases). Germline CDR1 is MNHEY and CDR2 is SVGEGT. Trimming shortened V by 4 bases and J by 3 bases, and 7 bases separated the two germline ends. The CDR3 contains 12 residues. The CDR3 DNA sequence: TGTGCCAGCAGTTTTGACAGCTACGAGCAGTACTTC. Amino acid sequence: CASSFDSYEQYF.

Turning to this clonotype: A much larger clone lies a single base off, so this may be a read error. The conserved phenylalanine or tryptophan is not found at the CDR3 terminus, so this likely reflects a read error. V usage is TRBV11-3 and J usage is TRBJ2-1; 8 nucleotides align to TRBD2. The CDR3 loop spans 15 amino acids. The J segment lost 7 bases and the V segment lost 5 bases, leaving 10 bases of the junction unmatched. Germline V gene data show CDR1 as SGHNT and CDR2 as YENEEA. The CDR3 DNA reads TGTGCCAGCAGCGCCGGGACTAGAGAGATTAATGAGCAGTTCTAC. Translated, it gives CASSAGTREINEQFY.

The chain has TRBV5-1 and TRBJ2-5; D possibly uses TRBD1 or TRBD2 (5 bases each). Germline V CDR1 and CDR2: SGHRS, YFSETQ. The CDR3 is 16 residues long. Trimming stripped 0 bases from V and 1 base from J, with 13 bases between. The CDR3 DNA is TGCGCCAGCAGCTTGGCAGTGTGGGGGATCCAAGAGACCCAGTACTTC. This translates into CASSLAVWGIQETQYF.

V is TRBV6-2 or TRBV6-3 and J is TRBJ1-3; the D gene is possibly TRBD1 (5 bases). Trimming stripped 4 bases from V and 9 bases from J, with 19 bases between. Germline CDR1 and CDR2: MNHEY and SVGEGT. The CDR3 is made up of 15 amino acids. DNA of the CDR3: TGTGCCAGCAGTTGCTCGGGACCGTGGTCAGGCACCATATATTTT. The encoded protein is CASSCSGPWSGTIYF.

A remark on this clonotype: The CDR3 does not close with the conserved phenylalanine or tryptophan, likely indicating a read error. The DNA is omitted, as the CDR3 cannot be located on it reliably, and the CDR3 follows TCRdb's listing. The chain is built from TRBV11-2 and TRBJ2-2; TRBD2, the table's D call, lacks a check against the DNA. From its first to its last residue, the CDR3 has 17 amino acids. In germline, CDR1 is SGHAT, CDR2 FQNNGV. The CDR3 sequence: CASTLALGGANTGELSI.

The chain carries TRBV6-1 and TRBJ2-5, with TRBD1 matching 9 bases. From germline, CDR1 is MNHNS and CDR2 SASEGT. V lost 9 bases to trimming and J lost 6 bases; unmatched junction nucleotides: 14. The CDR3 is 15 amino acids. CDR3 loop: CASSIYGTGRKTQYF. The CDR3 DNA sequence: TGTGCCAGTAGCATCTACGGGACAGGGAGAAAGACCCAGTACTTC.

The V and J genes are TRBV5-5 and TRBJ2-1; 7 bases match TRBD1. The CDR3 sequence is 15 residues long. Germline V CDR1 and CDR2: SGHKS, YYEKEE (reference sequence). The CDR3 DNA is TGTGGCATCAGCCATGGACAGGCTTCCTACAATGAGCAGTTCTTC. Encoded protein: CGISHGQASYNEQFF.

The genes are TRBV12-3 or TRBV12-4 and TRBJ2-1; tentatively, D is TRBD2 (5 bases). V was clipped by 7 bases and J by 8 bases, with 21 bases between them. CDR3 length equals 15 residues. Here the CDR3 DNA reads TGTGCCAGCACCCTTGGACTTCAACAAAATGATGAGCAGTTCTTC. It is translated as CASTLGLQQNDEQFF.

Comment on this clonotype: A read error may account for a junction end that differs from germline. The genes are TRBV4-1 and TRBJ2-7; TRBD2 matches at 7 bases. In germline, CDR1 is MGHRA, CDR2 YSYEKL. This CDR3 region has 16 residues. As DNA, the CDR3 is TGCGCCATCAGCCAATATCTAGCGGAGCCACTTTACGAGCAGTACTTC. Amino acid sequence: CAISQYLAEPLYEQYF.

A word on this clonotype: At one end, the junction sequence differs from germline, possibly due to a read error. The chain is built from TRBV14 and TRBJ2-7, with D maybe TRBD2 (5 bases). CDR1 and CDR2 (germline): SGHDN, FVKESK. The CDR3 has 14 residues. CDR3 DNA: TGTACCAGCAGTGTAGCGACTTTCTCCTACGAGCAGTACTTC. This codes for CTSSVATFSYEQYF.

Note on this clonotype: In this CDR3 the conserved last residue, phenylalanine or tryptophan, is missing, so a read error is likely. This sequence joins TRBV12-3 or TRBV12-4 and TRBJ2-7; TRBD1 agrees at 11 bases. The CDR3 runs to 15 residues. In DNA form, the CDR3 reads TGTGCCAGCGGTTTAGGACAGGGGGCCAACTACGAGCAGTACACC. Amino acids: CASGLGQGANYEQYT.

There are a few counts of this clonotype. The rearrangement joins TRBV4-2 to TRBJ2-2; TRBD1 agrees at 8 bases. J was trimmed by 6 bases and V by 6 bases; bases with no gene match: 18. Germline CDR1 LGHNA, CDR2 YNFKEQ. This CDR3 spans 18 amino acids. In DNA, the CDR3 is TGTGCCAGCAGTCAAATACTTATGACAGGGGATTCCCCCGGGGAGCTGTTTTTT. Protein product: CASSQILMTGDSPGELFF.

In its sample, this clonotype was seen many times. The CDR3 DNA follows: TGTGCCAGCAGCCAAGATAAAGCTAGCGTGACGACCTACGAGCAGTACTTC. It translates to CASSQDKASVTTYEQYF. The chain combines TRBV14 with TRBJ2-7; D is perhaps TRBD2 (6 bases). The germline CDR1 and CDR2 sequences are SGHDN and FVKESK. This CDR3 region has 17 residues. Trimming removed 0 bases from V and 2 bases from J, with 17 bases in between.

Comments on this clonotype: A read error may produce the germline difference seen at one junction end. The chain recombines TRBV11-1 with TRBJ2-7; no clear D. Germline assignment: CDR1 SGHAT and CDR2 FQDESV (reference sequence). The CDR3 runs 13 residues. CDR3 region: CVSSLGYLREQHF. The CDR3 nucleotides are TGTGTCAGCAGCTTAGGATACCTCCGCGAGCAGCACTTC.

On this clonotype itself: Because it lacks the conserved phenylalanine or tryptophan at the end, this CDR3 is likely a read error. The V call is TRBV5-5, the J call TRBJ2-3; D is undetermined. The ends were cut back, 5 bases at V and 3 bases at J, with 13 bases in the middle. This CDR3 region has 14 residues. The germline gives CDR1 SGHKS, CDR2 YYEKEE (reference sequence). CDR3 sequence (DNA): TGTGCCAGCAGTTTACGGGTTGTAACAGATACGCAGTATCTT. Amino acid sequence: CASSLRVVTDTQYL.

As concerns this clonotype: One end of the junction is discordant with germline, which a read error may explain. This sequence joins TRBV24-1 and TRBJ2-1; TRBD1 matches at 11 bases. Per the germline V gene, CDR1 is KGHDR and CDR2 is SFDVKD. The CDR3 spans 17 residues. For the CDR3, the DNA is TGCGCCACCAGTGATTTGCGCCGGGACAGGGGGGGCAATGAGCAGTTCTTC. Its translation is CATSDLRRDRGGNEQFF.

By frequency in the sample, this clonotype is large. The rearrangement links TRBV4-2 to TRBJ2-3; TRBD2 agrees at 10 bases. Germline V lookup: CDR1 LGHNA, CDR2 YNFKEQ. The junction had 10 bases not matched to a gene; V was cut back by 1 base and J by 3 bases. The CDR3 covers 18 residues. This CDR3 reads CASSQVALLAGATDTQYF. CDR3 in DNA: TGTGCCAGCAGCCAAGTGGCGCTTCTAGCGGGAGCGACAGATACGCAGTATTTT.

For this clonotype: A much larger clonotype is one base distant, so this may be a read error. The V call is TRBV28, the J call TRBJ2-7; D uncertain. CDR3 length: 14 amino acids. CDR1 and CDR2 (germline): MDHEN, SYDVKM. The CDR3 DNA reads as TGTACCAGCAATCCCCACCAGGCATCCTACGAGCAGTACTTC. Protein sequence: CTSNPHQASYEQYF.

Concerning this clonotype itself: At one boundary the junction diverges from the germline segment, which might be a read error. J is TRBJ2-7 and V is TRBV11-2, with D possibly being TRBD1 (6 bases). Germline assignment: CDR1 SGHAT and CDR2 FQNNGV. The CDR3 is 15 amino acids. CDR3 DNA: TGTGCCAGCAGCATTGTGGCAGGGGACCAGTACGAGCTGTACTTC. Amino acid sequence: CASSIVAGDQYELYF.

The V and J genes are TRBV5-5 and TRBJ1-1, with 7 nucleotides matching TRBD1. CDR3 length equals 16 residues. Germline lookup yields CDR1 SGHKS and CDR2 YYEKEE (reference sequence). V was clipped by 0 bases and J by 5 bases; unmatched bases: 10. The CDR3 loop reads CASSLVAGTERTEAFF. CDR3 DNA: TGTGCCAGCAGCTTGGTCGCGGGGACAGAGAGGACTGAAGCTTTCTTT. The variable domain in full, with the rest retrieved from reference TRBV5-5 and TRBJ1-1, is DAGVTQSPTHLIKTRGQQVTLRCSPISGHKSVSWYQQVLGQGPQFIFQYYEKEERGRGNFPDRFSARQFPNYSSELNVNALLLGDSALYLCASSLVAGTERTEAFFGQGTRLTVV.

Of note for this clonotype: The junction departs from the called germline gene at one end, perhaps through a read error. V is TRBV12-3 or TRBV12-4 and J is TRBJ2-7; possible D gene TRBD1, 6 bases. The CDR3 spans 15 residues. DNA of the CDR3: TGTGCCAACAGTCTAGTTGCAGGGGTTAACTACGAGCAGTACTTC. It yields the protein CANSLVAGVNYEQYF.

The chain carries TRBV13 and TRBJ1-1, with a weak D call TRBD1 (5 bases). The germline gives CDR1 PRHDT, CDR2 FYEKMQ (reference sequence). This CDR3 region has 13 residues. V gave up 1 base and J gave up 5 bases, with 8 bases separating them. The CDR3 reads CASSLATATEAFF. Written as DNA, the CDR3 is TGTGCCAGCAGCTTAGCGACAGCAACTGAAGCTTTCTTT.

V and J are TRBV10-3 and TRBJ2-7, with TRBD2 identical over 8 bases. The CDR3 runs to 19 residues. Germline CDR1 is ENHRY and CDR2 is SYGVKD. The trim removed 7 bases at V and 3 bases at J, leaving 23 bases unmatched. The CDR3 loop is CAITRRSGLVGGFFYEQYF. CDR3 DNA sequence: TGTGCCATCACCAGACGATCGGGACTAGTGGGAGGGTTCTTCTACGAGCAGTACTTC.